This T cell receptor beta chain was recorded in a study of blood T cell repertoires in COVID-19. Clones were read by immunoSEQ multiplex PCR, and TCRdb kept only the in-frame ones, dropping some. The table shows under 250,000 clones, with 81% occurring only once. The source is a woman aged 45-59 years with acute COVID-19. The sequencing sample was made of PBMCs or T cells enriched from blood (not recorded which).

The CDR3 spells CASSADRVKQYF. CDR3 bases: TGTGCCAGCAGCGCGGACAGGGTGAAGCAGTACTTC. This chain links TRBV12-3 or TRBV12-4 with TRBJ2-7; 8 nucleotides match TRBD1. The CDR3 contains 12 residues. The V gene end was trimmed by 6 bases and the J gene end by 8 bases; junction bases not matched to a gene: 6.